This T cell receptor (beta chain) emerged from a study of shared clonotypes between healthy human individuals. On the study more broadly: Per-donor plates numbered three CD4 naive, three CD4 memory, two CD8 naive and one CD8 memory. Overall study results and limits: Shared clonotypes: approximately 5.3% naive CD4, 3% to 3.5% naive CD8, roughly 2.4% memory CD4, approximately 0.4% memory CD8.

The CDR3 has 13 residues. Germline CDR1 reads MDHEN; CDR2 reads SYDVKM. Trimming at V came to 5 bases and at J to 5 bases, leaving 4 bases not matched to a gene. Each donor was a Caucasian adult residing in Nashville, Tennessee. The genomic DNA of each subset was split evenly across several immunoSEQ plates. This table comes from immunoSEQ multiplex PCR, and its TCRdb copy is limited to in-frame clones, with some not included. Here the sample spans a few hundred thousand clones, about 69% being singletons. For this clone: Its antigen is not identified.

Sequences were obtained from memory CD4+ T cells sorted from blood. The subset: CD45RA-negative fraction. The rearrangement links TRBV28 to TRBJ1-1; TRBD1 aligns across 8 bases. This TCR was sampled from a man aged 25 to 40 in good health. CDR3 bases: TGTGCCAGCAGTCGGACAGGGATAACTGAAGCTTTCTTT. Its translation: CASSRTGITEAFF.